The TCR beta chain under discussion was sequenced for a study of vaccination effects on CD4 cells after COVID-19. Study outcomes and limitations: After vaccination of healthy people, only 1 of 255 vaccine-induced clones cross-reacted with common cold coronaviruses.

Under the ViraFEST assay, PBMC were stimulated with viral peptide pools so that antigen-specific CD4+ T cells expanded. Sequencing was performed afterwards. Investigators separated out CD4+ T cells once around 11 days of culture had passed. In the vaccine recipients, nucleocapsid antibodies were negative and there was no prior SARS-CoV-2 infection. A few million PBMC were placed in each well, which was supplemented with roughly 10 IU/ml IL-2 and approximately 10 ug/ml peptides. A half-volume exchange with IL-2 medium occurred on days 3 and 7. For this clone: Its antigen is currently unknown.

Here immunoSEQ multiplex PCR was the method, and the copy in TCRdb shows in-frame clones only, minus some. Of about 14,000 clones listed, around 76% are singletons. Germline lookup yields CDR1 SEHNR and CDR2 FQNEAQ (reference sequence). The CDR3 runs 15 residues. V dropped 5 bases and J dropped 4; count of bases not matched to a gene: 5. The sequences come from CD4+ T cells from PBMCs cultured with HCoV-229E spike peptides, collected before COVID-19 vaccination. This sequence originates from a human donor who received a COVID-19 vaccine. The V and J genes are TRBV7-9 and TRBJ2-3; 11 bases map to TRBD2. DNA of the CDR3: TGTGCCAGCAGCCGGCTAGCGGGGGGCCCAGATACGCAGTATTTT. It encodes CASSRLAGGPDTQYF.